These 7 T cell receptor beta chains came from one sample sequenced in a study of a mutant IDH1 vaccine in newly diagnosed glioma. Profiled with immunoSEQ multiplex PCR; TCRdb holds only in-frame clones, not every one. The sample contains almost 85,000 clones, roughly 85% of which appear only once. Time point defined: week 23, last vaccination. The investigators gave 300 ug of mutant IDH1 20-mer peptide in each vaccine dose, together with topical imiquimod. Their specific antigens are unknown. The material sequenced was PBMCs, taken from a glioma patient whose treatment included an IDH1 peptide vaccine. These receptors were collected from a man under 40 with glioma. Some clones in this sample may be carry-over from other donors' samples.

The chain is built from TRBV19 and TRBJ2-2; TRBD1 might be the D (5 bases). Germline assignment: CDR1 LNHDA and CDR2 SQIVND (reference sequence). The V end lost 5 bases, the J end lost 7 bases, and 23 bases lay between the germline ends. The CDR3 sequence is 17 residues long. The CDR3 sequence: CASSLTVRLIWGGELFF. CDR3 sequence (DNA): TGTGCCAGTAGTTTGACAGTGAGATTAATTTGGGGCGGGGAGCTGTTTTTT.

The genes are TRBV2 and TRBJ2-2; D not resolved. Germline V gene sequence: CDR1 SNHLY, CDR2 FYNNEI. Trimming stripped 6 bases from V and 0 bases from J, with 17 bases between. The CDR3 contains 17 residues. For the CDR3, the DNA is TGTGCCAGCAGCGAGATCAGCACCGGGTCGAACACCGGGGAGCTGTTTTTT. It yields the protein CASSEISTGSNTGELFF.

The CDR3 DNA is TGCGCCAGCAGCTCCTTGACAGGGGGAATTGTAGGTTATGGCTACACCTTC. Protein: CASSSLTGGIVGYGYTF. This rearrangement joins TRBV4-1 to TRBJ1-2, with TRBD1 matching 9 bases. The CDR3 totals 17 residues. Per germline, CDR1 MGHRA and CDR2 YSYEKL. The V segment lost 5 bases and the J segment 5 bases; nucleotides outside the gene matches: 15.

The chain employs TRBV4-3 and TRBJ1-3; no clear D. Germline V gene lookup returns CDR1 LGHNA and CDR2 YSLEER. This CDR3 region has 15 residues. V was cut by 0 bases and J by 2 bases, with 8 bases left in between. For the CDR3, the DNA is TGCGCCAGCAGCCAAGATAGTATCCCTGGAAACACCATATATTTT. Translated: CASSQDSIPGNTIYF.

V gene TRBV5-1 combines with J gene TRBJ1-3, with D tentatively TRBD1 (5 bases). Germline CDR1 and CDR2: SGHRS and YFSETQ. Trimming pared 4 bases from V and 4 bases from J, leaving 15 bases between. The CDR3 covers 15 residues. CDR3 protein: CASSPIGTSGNTIYF. CDR3 nucleotides: TGCGCCAGCAGCCCTATCGGGACTTCGGGAAACACCATATATTTT.

The chain recombines TRBV28 with TRBJ1-1; 9 bases agree with TRBD1. CDR3 size: 15 residues. Germline trimming cut 4 bases from V and 3 bases from J; bases unmatched to any gene: 6. Germline V gene lookup returns CDR1 MDHEN and CDR2 SYDVKM. DNA for the CDR3: TGTGCCAGCAGTTCACAGGGGGCCGGGGACACTGAAGCTTTCTTT. It specifies CASSSQGAGDTEAFF.

V usage is TRBV27 and J usage is TRBJ1-2; no clear D gene. The CDR3 sequence is 11 residues long. Germline V lookup: CDR1 MNHEY, CDR2 SMNVEV (reference sequence). Trimming removed 4 bases at V and 8 bases at J, with 8 bases between. The CDR3 is CASSSGWGYTF. The CDR3 DNA reads TGTGCCAGCAGTTCTGGTTGGGGCTACACCTTC.